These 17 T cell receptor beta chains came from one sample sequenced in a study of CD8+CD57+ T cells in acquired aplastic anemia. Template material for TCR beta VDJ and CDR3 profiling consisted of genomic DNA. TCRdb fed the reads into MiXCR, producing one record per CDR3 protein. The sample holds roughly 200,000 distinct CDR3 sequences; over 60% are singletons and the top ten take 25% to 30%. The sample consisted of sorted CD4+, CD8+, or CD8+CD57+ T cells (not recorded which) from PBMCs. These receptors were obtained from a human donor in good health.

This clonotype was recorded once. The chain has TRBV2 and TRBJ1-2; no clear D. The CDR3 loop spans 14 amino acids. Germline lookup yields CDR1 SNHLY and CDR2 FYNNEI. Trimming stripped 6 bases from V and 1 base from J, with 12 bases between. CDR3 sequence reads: CASSHGNLNYGYTF. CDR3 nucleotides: TGTGCCAGCAGCCACGGGAACCTTAACTATGGCTACACCTTC. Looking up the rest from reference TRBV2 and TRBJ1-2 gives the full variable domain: EPEVTQTPSHQVTQMGQEVILRCVPISNHLYFYWYRQILGQKVEFLVSFYNNEISEKSEIFDDQFSVERPDGSNFTLKIRSTKLEDSAMYFCASSHGNLNYGYTFGSGTRLTVV.

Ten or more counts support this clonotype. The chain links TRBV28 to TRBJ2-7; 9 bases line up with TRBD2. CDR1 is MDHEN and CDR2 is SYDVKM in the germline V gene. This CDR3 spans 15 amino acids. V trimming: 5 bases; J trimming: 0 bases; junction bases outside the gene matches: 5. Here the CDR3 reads CASSGLSGSSYEQYF. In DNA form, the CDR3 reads TGTGCCAGCAGTGGGCTTAGCGGGAGCTCCTACGAGCAGTACTTC.

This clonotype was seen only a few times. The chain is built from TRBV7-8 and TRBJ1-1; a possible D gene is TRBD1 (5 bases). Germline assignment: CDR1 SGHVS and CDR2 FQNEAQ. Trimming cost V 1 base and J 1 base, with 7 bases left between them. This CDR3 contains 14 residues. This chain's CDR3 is CASSLEGRNTEAFF. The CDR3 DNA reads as TGTGCCAGCAGCTTAGAGGGACGGAACACTGAAGCTTTCTTT.

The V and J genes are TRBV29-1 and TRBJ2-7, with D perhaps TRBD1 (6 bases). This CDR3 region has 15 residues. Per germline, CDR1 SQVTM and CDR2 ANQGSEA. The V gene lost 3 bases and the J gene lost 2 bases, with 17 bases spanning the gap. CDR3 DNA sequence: TGCAGCGTTGATTACTCACAGGGAGAAACCTACGAGCAGTACTTC. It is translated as CSVDYSQGETYEQYF.

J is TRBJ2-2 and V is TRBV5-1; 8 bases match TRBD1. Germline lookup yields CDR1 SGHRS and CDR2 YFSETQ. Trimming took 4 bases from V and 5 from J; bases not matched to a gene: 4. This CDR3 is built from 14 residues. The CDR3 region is CASSRTGRTGELFF. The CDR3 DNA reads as TGCGCCAGCAGCCGGACAGGGAGGACCGGGGAGCTGTTTTTT.

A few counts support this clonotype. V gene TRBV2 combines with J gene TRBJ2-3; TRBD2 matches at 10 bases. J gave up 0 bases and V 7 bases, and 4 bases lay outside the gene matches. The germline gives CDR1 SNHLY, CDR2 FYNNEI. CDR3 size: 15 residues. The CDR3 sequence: CASITSGVSTDTQYF. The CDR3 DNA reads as TGTGCCAGCATAACTAGCGGGGTCAGCACAGATACGCAGTATTTT.

In DNA, the CDR3 is TGTGCCAGCAGTCTTATGCTGGGAGTGGTCACAGATACGCAGTATTTT. Amino acids: CASSLMLGVVTDTQYF. This chain connects TRBV27 to TRBJ2-3, with D perhaps TRBD2 (5 bases). V dropped 5 bases and J dropped 2 bases, with 17 bases sitting between them. There are 16 residues in the CDR3. Looked up from germline, CDR1 is MNHEY and CDR2 is SMNVEV (reference sequence).

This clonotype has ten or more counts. CDR3 loop: CASSQVGNEQFF. In DNA form, the CDR3 reads TGCGCCAGCAGCCAAGTCGGAAATGAGCAGTTCTTC. The rearrangement uses TRBV4-1 and TRBJ2-1; no clear D. The germline gives CDR1 MGHRA, CDR2 YSYEKL. This CDR3 region has 12 residues. The V end lost 1 base, the J end lost 7 bases, and 5 bases lay between the germline ends.

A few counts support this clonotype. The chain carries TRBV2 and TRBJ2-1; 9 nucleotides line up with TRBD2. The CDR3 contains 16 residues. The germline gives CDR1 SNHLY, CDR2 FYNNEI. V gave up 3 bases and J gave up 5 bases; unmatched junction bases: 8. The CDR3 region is CASSDRLAGLNNEQFF. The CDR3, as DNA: TGTGCCAGCAGTGATAGGCTAGCGGGGCTTAACAATGAGCAGTTCTTC.

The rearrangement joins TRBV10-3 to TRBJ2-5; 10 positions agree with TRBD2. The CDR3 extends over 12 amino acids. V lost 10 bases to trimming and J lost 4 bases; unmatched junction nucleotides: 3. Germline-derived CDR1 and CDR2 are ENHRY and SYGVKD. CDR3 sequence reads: CATRLAGETQYF. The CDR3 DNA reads TGTGCCACTCGACTAGCGGGAGAGACCCAGTACTTC.

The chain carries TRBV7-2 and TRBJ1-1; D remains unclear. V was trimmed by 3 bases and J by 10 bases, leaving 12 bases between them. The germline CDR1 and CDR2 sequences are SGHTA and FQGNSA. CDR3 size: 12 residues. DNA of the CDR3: TGTGCCAGCAGCTTGGGTAAGCGGGGAGCTTTCTTT. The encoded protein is CASSLGKRGAFF.

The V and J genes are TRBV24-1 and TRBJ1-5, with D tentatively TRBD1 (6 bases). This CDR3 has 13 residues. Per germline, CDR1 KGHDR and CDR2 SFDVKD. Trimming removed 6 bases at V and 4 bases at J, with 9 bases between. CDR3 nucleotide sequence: TGTGCCACCAGTAGGACAGAAAATCAGCCCCAGCATTTT. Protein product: CATSRTENQPQHF.

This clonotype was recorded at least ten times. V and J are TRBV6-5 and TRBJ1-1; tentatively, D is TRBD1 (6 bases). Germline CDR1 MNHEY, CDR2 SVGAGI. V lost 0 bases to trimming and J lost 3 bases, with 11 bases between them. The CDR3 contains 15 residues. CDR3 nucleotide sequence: TGTGCCAGCAGTTACTCGCACAGGGTACACACTGAAGCTTTCTTT. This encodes CASSYSHRVHTEAFF.

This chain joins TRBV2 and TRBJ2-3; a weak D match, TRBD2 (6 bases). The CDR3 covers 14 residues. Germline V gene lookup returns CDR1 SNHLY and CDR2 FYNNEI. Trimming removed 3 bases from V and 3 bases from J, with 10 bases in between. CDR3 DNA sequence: TGTGCCAGCAGTGATCGGCTAGCGACAGATACGCAGTATTTT. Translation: CASSDRLATDTQYF.

CDR3 protein: CASSLGTGIQETQYF. CDR3 DNA: TGTGCCAGCAGCTTAGGGACAGGGATCCAAGAGACCCAGTACTTC. The chain uses TRBV7-3 and TRBJ2-5, with 9 nucleotides matching TRBD1. V lost 2 bases, J lost 1 base, and 2 bases stayed unmatched. CDR1 and CDR2 from the germline V gene are SGHTA and FQGTGA. The CDR3 is 15 amino acids.

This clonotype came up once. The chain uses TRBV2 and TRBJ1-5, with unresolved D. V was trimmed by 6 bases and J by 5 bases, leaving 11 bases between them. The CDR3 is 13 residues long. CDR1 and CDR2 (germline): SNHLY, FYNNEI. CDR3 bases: TGTGCCAGCAGCGCGACCATCGATCAGCCCCAGCATTTT. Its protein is CASSATIDQPQHF.

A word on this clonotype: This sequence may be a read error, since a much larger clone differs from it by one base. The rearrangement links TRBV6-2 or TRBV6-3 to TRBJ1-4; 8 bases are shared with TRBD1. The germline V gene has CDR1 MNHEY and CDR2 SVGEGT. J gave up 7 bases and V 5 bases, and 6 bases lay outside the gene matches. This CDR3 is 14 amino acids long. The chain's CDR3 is CASSTTGESEKLFF. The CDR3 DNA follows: TGTGCCAGCAGTACGACAGGGGAGAGTGAAAAACTGTTTTTT.